The source of this T cell receptor beta chain is a study of Ad26.COV2.S vaccination and SARS-CoV-2 variants. In the study overall: Trial arm assignment for the donor was COV1001 Ad26.COV2.S. Ad26.COV2.S, an intramuscular injection, was given once or twice 56 days apart.

Regarding the study as a whole: Following vaccination, spike-specific CD8+ and CD4+ T cell responses reportedly exhibited substantial breadth.

Treatment of the sample: 15 to 20 received Ad26.COV2.S at low or high dose, single or two shots; five or six received placebo; per-sample allocation not given. Day 63 after the first vaccine or placebo injection was the time point for sampling. An Ad26 vector was used to express Wuhan-strain SARS-CoV-2 spike as the vaccine. The germline gives CDR1 SGHKS, CDR2 YYEKEE (reference sequence). The CDR3 contains 17 residues. V dropped 2 bases and J dropped 2; count of bases not matched to a gene: 5. About this clone itself: What it recognizes is unknown.

The method was immunoSEQ multiplex PCR; TCRdb's version includes in-frame clones alone and lacks a portion of them. The sample yields roughly 240,000 clones, more than 75% seen once. The chain combines TRBV5-5 with TRBJ2-5; 14 bases are shared with TRBD2. This receptor was identified in a person between 18 and 60 years old who received the Ad26.COV2.S COVID-19 vaccine or a placebo. This sample comprised peripheral blood, obtained in a trial of Ad26.COV2.S vaccine versus placebo. Written as DNA, the CDR3 is TGTGCCAGCAGCTTCCGAGGGACTAGCGGGGGACAAGAGACCCAGTACTTC. Its protein product is CASSFRGTSGGQETQYF.